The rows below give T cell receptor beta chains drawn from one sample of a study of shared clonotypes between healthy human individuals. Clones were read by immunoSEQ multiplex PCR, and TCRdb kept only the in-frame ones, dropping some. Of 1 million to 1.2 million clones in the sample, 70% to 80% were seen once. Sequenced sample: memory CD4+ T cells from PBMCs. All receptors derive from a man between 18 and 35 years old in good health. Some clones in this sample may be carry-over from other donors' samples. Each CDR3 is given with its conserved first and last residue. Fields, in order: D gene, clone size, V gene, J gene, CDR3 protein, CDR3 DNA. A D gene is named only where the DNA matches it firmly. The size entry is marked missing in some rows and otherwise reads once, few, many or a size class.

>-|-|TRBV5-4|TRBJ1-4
CASSLAGAANEKLFF
TGTGCCAGCAGCTTGGCGGGGGCGGCTAATGAAAAACTGTTTTTT
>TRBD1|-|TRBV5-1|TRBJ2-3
CASSLDRGSADTQYF
TGCGCCAGCAGCCTGGACAGGGGGAGCGCAGATACGCAGTATTTT
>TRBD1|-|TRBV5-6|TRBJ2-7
CASSGTFGTVSYEQYF
TGTGCCAGCAGCGGGACCTTCGGGACAGTGAGCTACGAGCAGTACTTC
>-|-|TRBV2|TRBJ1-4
CASHQGNHNEKLFF
TGTGCCAGCCACCAGGGCAATCATAATGAAAAACTGTTTTTT
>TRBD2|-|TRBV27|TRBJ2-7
CASSLSRAGGLYEQYF
TGTGCCAGCAGTTTATCGCGTGCGGGAGGGCTCTACGAGCAGTACTTC
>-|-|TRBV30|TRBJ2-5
CAWSVPPATQYF
TGTGCCTGGAGTGTGCCTCCGGCTACCCAGTACTTC
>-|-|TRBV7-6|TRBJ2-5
CASSFLVRETQYF
TGTGCCAGCAGCTTTTTGGTCCGGGAGACCCAGTACTTC
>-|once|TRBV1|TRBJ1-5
CTSSQAKASSNQPQHF
TGCACTAGCAGCCAAGCGAAGGCCAGTAGCAATCAGCCCCAGCATTTT
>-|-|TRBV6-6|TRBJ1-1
CASSSRGREAFF
TGTGCCAGCAGTTCCAGGGGACGTGAAGCTTTCTTT
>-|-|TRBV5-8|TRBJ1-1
CASSSLDRGFAEAFF
TGTGCCAGCAGCTCCCTCGACAGAGGGTTTGCTGAAGCTTTCTTT
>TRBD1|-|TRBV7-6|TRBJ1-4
CASSSGQGGEKLFF
TGTGCCAGCAGCTCGGGACAGGGAGGAGAAAAACTGTTTTTT
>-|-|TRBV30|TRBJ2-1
CAWRPKTNEQFF
TGTGCCTGGAGGCCCAAGACCAATGAGCAGTTCTTC
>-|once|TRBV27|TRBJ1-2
CASSLSMGQLYGYTF
TGTGCCAGCAGTTTATCGATGGGGCAATTATATGGCTACACCTTC
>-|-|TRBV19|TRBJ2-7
CASMVRADYSYEQYF
TGTGCCAGTATGGTACGGGCAGATTACTCCTACGAGCAGTACTTC
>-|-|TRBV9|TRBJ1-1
CASSVVGSSNTEAFF
TGTGCCAGCAGCGTAGTTGGCAGTTCGAACACTGAAGCTTTCTTT
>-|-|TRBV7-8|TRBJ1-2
CASSPLRMDYGYTF
TGTGCCAGCAGCCCTCTTAGGATGGACTATGGCTACACCTTC
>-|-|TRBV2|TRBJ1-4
CASSILGQKLFF
TGTGCCAGCAGTATACTTGGGCAAAAACTGTTTTTT
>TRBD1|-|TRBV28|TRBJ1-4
CASTSPGTGGGEKLFF
TGTGCCAGCACATCTCCCGGGACAGGCGGTGGTGAAAAACTGTTTTTT
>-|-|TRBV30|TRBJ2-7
CAWSSFIYEQYF
TGTGCCTGGAGTTCCTTTATCTACGAGCAGTACTTC
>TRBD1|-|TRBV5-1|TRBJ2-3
CASSLTGVIGTQYF
TGCGCCAGCAGCCTCACAGGGGTGATTGGTACGCAGTATTTT
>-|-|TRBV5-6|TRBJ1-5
CASSLTGASNQPQHF
TGTGCCAGCAGCTTGACGGGGGCGAGCAATCAGCCCCAGCATTTT
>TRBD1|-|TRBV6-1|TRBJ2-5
CASGDRSETQYF
TGTGCCAGTGGGGACAGATCAGAGACCCAGTACTTC
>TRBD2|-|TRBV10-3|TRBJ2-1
CAISESGLAGNEQFF
TGTGCCATCAGTGAGTCGGGACTAGCGGGCAATGAGCAGTTCTTC
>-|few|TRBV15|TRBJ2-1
CATSWGDTYHNEQFF
TGTGCCACCAGCTGGGGGGATACCTACCACAATGAGCAGTTCTTC
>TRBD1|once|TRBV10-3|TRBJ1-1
CAISDQQGPTEAFF
TGTGCCATCAGTGACCAACAGGGGCCCACTGAAGCTTTCTTT
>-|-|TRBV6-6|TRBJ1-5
CASRLGHLSNQPQHF
TGTGCCAGCAGATTGGGACACCTTAGCAATCAGCCCCAGCATTTT
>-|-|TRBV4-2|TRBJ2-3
CASSQLSGDTQYF
TGTGCCAGCAGCCAACTTTCGGGAGATACGCAGTATTTT
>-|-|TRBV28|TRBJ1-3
CASSLTPVGGNTIYF
TGTGCCAGCAGTTTGACCCCAGTGGGGGGAAACACCATATATTTT
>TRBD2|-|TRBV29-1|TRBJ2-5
CSVPGTSWETQYF
TGCAGCGTTCCCGGGACTAGCTGGGAGACCCAGTACTTC
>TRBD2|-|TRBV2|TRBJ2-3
CASRGTSGINTQYF
TGTGCCAGCAGGGGGACTAGCGGGATAAATACGCAGTATTTT
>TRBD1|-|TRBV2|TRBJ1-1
CASRGQGAYTEAFF
TGTGCCAGCAGGGGACAGGGGGCTTACACTGAAGCTTTCTTT
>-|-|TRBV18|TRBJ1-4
CASSPGLANEKLFF
TGTGCCAGCTCACCCGGTTTGGCTAATGAAAAACTGTTTTTT